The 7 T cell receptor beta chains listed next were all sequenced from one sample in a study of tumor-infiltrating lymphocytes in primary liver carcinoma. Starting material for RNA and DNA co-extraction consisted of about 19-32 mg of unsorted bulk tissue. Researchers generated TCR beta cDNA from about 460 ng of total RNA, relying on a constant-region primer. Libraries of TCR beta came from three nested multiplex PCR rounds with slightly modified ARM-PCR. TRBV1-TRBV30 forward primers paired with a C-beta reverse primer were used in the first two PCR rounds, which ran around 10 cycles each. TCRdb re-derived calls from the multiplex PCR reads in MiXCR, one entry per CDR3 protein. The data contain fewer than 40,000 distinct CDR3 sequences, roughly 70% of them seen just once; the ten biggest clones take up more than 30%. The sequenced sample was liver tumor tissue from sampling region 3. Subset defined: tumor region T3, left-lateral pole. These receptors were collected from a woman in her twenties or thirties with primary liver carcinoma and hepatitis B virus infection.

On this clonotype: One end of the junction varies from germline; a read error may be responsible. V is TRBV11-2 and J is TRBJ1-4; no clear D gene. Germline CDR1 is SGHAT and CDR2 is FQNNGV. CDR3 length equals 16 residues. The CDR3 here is CANSLGLLSSGEKLFF. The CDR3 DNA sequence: TGTGCCAACAGCTTAGGCCTCCTTTCCTCTGGAGAAAAATTGTTTTTT.

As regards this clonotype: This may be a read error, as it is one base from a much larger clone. CDR3 sequence: CASGLHSNQPRHF. DNA for the CDR3: TGTGCCAGCGGTTTACATAGCAATCAGCCCCGGCATTTT. V is TRBV12-3 or TRBV12-4 and J is TRBJ1-5; D is uncertain. This CDR3 is 13 amino acids long.

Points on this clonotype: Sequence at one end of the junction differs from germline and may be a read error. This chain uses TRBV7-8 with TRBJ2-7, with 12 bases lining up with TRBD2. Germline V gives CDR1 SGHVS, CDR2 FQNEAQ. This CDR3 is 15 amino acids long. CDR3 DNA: TGTGCCAGTAGCCAAACTAGCGGGGGGTCCTACGAACAGTACTTC. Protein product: CASSQTSGGSYEQYF.

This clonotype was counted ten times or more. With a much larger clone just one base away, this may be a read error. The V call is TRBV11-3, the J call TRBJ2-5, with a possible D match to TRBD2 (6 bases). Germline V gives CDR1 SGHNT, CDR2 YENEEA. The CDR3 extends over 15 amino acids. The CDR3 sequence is CAGSPRTTRDGTQYF. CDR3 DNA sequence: TGTGCCGGCAGCCCCAGGACTACCCGAGACGGGACCCAGTACTTC.

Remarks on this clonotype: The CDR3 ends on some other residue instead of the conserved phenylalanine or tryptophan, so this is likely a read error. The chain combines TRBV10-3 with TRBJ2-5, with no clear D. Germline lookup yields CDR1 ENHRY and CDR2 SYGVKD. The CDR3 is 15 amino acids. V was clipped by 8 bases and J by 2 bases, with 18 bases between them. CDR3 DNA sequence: TGTGCCATCTGTGGGTCGGCTACCAGACAAGAGACCCAGTACTTA. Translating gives CAICGSATRQETQYL.

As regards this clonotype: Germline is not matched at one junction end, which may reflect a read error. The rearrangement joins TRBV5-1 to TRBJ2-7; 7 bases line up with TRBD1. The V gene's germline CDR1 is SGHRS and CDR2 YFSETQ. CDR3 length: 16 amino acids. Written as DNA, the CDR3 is TGCACCAGCAGCTTGAGACACCGGGACAGTTCCTACGAGCAGTACTTC. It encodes CTSSLRHRDSSYEQYF.

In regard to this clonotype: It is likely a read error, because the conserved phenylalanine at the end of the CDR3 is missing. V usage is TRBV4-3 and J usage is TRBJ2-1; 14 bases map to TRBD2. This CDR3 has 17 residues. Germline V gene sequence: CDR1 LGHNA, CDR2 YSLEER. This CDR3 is CASRQDPGLAGVNEQFY. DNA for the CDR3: TGCGCCAGCAGACAAGATCCGGGACTAGCGGGGGTTAATGAGCAGTTCTAC.